One sample yielded the 21 T cell receptor beta chains listed below, sequenced in a study of blood T cell repertoires in COVID-19. Produced via immunoSEQ multiplex PCR; TCRdb's table is partial and in-frame only. The sample shows approximately 350,000 clones, 65% to 85% of them seen only once. The specimen sequenced was peripheral blood. Receptors were obtained from a man aged 25-40 years with active or convalescent COVID-19.

The chain has TRBV28 and TRBJ2-5, with 12 positions matching TRBD2. With V trimmed by 3 bases and J by 2 bases, 10 bases remained unmatched. The CDR3 is 18 residues long. Looked up from germline, CDR1 is MDHEN and CDR2 is SYDVKM. CDR3 bases: TGTGCCAGCAGTTTGACTAGCGGGAGAGGGGGCTGGCAAGAGACCCAGTACTTC. Translation gives CASSLTSGRGGWQETQYF.

The rearrangement joins TRBV27 to TRBJ2-5; tentative D call: TRBD1 (5 bases). Germline assignment: CDR1 MNHEY and CDR2 SMNVEV (reference sequence). This CDR3 region has 14 residues. Trimming removed 6 bases from V and 5 bases from J, with 16 bases in between. CDR3 DNA sequence: TGTGCCAGCAGCCGTGACCCGTCAGGGGAGACCCAGTACTTC. It encodes CASSRDPSGETQYF.

The V gene is TRBV5-1, the J gene TRBJ2-1; 7 bases line up with TRBD2. The length of the CDR3 is 15 residues. Germline trimming cut 3 bases from V and 2 bases from J; bases unmatched to any gene: 5. CDR1 is SGHRS and CDR2 is YFSETQ in the germline V gene. CDR3 amino acids: CASSSGLVPYNEQFF. CDR3 bases: TGCGCCAGCAGCTCCGGACTAGTCCCCTACAATGAGCAGTTCTTC.

CDR3 sequence reads: CATSDGLVQETQYF. CDR3 DNA: TGTGCCACCAGTGATGGACTCGTCCAAGAGACCCAGTACTTC. The chain links TRBV24-1 to TRBJ2-5; D is possibly TRBD2 (5 bases). The CDR3 has 14 residues. Germline values: CDR1 KGHDR, CDR2 SFDVKD. Trimming took 3 bases from V and 1 from J, leaving 8 bases between them.

This rearrangement joins TRBV6-5 to TRBJ2-5; TRBD2 aligns across 16 bases. J lost 5 bases, V lost 5 bases, and 2 bases had no gene match. Per germline, CDR1 MNHEY and CDR2 SVGAGI. This CDR3 is built from 15 residues. CDR3 sequence: CASSPGLAGGETQYF. CDR3 in DNA: TGTGCCAGCAGTCCGGGACTAGCGGGAGGGGAGACCCAGTACTTC.

J is TRBJ2-2 and V is TRBV9, with D unresolved. The germline gives CDR1 SGDLS, CDR2 YYNGEE. The CDR3 covers 13 residues. V shed 0 bases and J shed 7 bases, with 7 bases lying between them. In DNA form, the CDR3 reads TGTGCCAGCAGCGTAGTGTCGGGCGGGGAGCTGTTTTTT. Protein sequence: CASSVVSGGELFF.

The rearrangement links TRBV10-2 to TRBJ1-1; D may be TRBD1 (5 bases). V was shortened by 7 bases and J by 0 bases, with 12 bases between the two germline ends. Germline-derived CDR1 and CDR2 are WSHSY and SAAADI. The CDR3 covers 14 residues. The CDR3 DNA reads as TGCGCCAGCAATGACAGATACGTGAACACTGAAGCTTTCTTT. It translates to CASNDRYVNTEAFF.

The rearrangement joins TRBV5-1 to TRBJ1-4, with 7 bases that match TRBD1. Germline loops: CDR1 SGHRS, CDR2 YFSETQ. After removal of 0 bases from V and 7 bases from J, the junction contained 9 bases not matched to a gene. The CDR3 sequence is 16 residues long. Here the CDR3 DNA reads TGCGCCAGCAGCTTGGGGGACAGTGGTTCGGGTGAAAAACTGTTTTTT. Translated, it gives CASSLGDSGSGEKLFF.

This clone turned up a few times. CDR3 DNA sequence: TGTGCCAGCAGCCCCCGACTAGCGGGGGGGCGGGATGAGCAGTTCTTC. It codes for CASSPRLAGGRDEQFF. The chain couples TRBV7-9 to TRBJ2-1; 14 bases align to TRBD2. CDR1 and CDR2 from the germline V gene are SEHNR and FQNEAQ (reference sequence). The CDR3 consists of 16 residues. Unmatched junction bases numbered 8, after V lost 5 bases and J lost 8 bases.

This clone was seen a few times. In the same sample, other DNA sequences code for this CDR3. The chain couples TRBV2 to TRBJ2-7, with TRBD2 as a possible D gene (5 bases). The CDR3 length is 12 residues. Trimming shortened V by 6 bases and J by 2 bases, and 8 bases separated the two germline ends. Germline lookup yields CDR1 SNHLY and CDR2 FYNNEI. The CDR3 sequence: CASRGAAYEQYF. CDR3 sequence (DNA): TGTGCCAGCAGAGGAGCGGCCTACGAGCAGTACTTC.

CDR3 protein: CASSESEVLILAKNIQYF. The CDR3 nucleotides are TGTGCCAGCAGTGAGAGCGAGGTTCTTATTCTGGCCAAAAACATTCAGTACTTC. The rearrangement uses TRBV6-4 and TRBJ2-4; D is unclear. Germline V gene sequence: CDR1 MRHNA, CDR2 SNTAGT. This CDR3 has 18 residues. Trimming removed 3 bases at V and 1 base at J, with 19 bases between.

The CDR3 DNA is TGTGCCAGCAGCGTCTACAGGTTTCGGAACGAGCAGTACTTC. Its protein product is CASSVYRFRNEQYF. This chain links TRBV5-5 with TRBJ2-7; a weak D match, TRBD1 (5 bases). CDR3 length: 14 amino acids. Deletions cut 4 bases from V and 5 bases from J, with 16 bases between. Per germline, CDR1 SGHKS and CDR2 YYEKEE (reference sequence).

The chain has TRBV5-6 and TRBJ2-1; TRBD1 aligns across 8 bases. Germline loops: CDR1 SGHDT, CDR2 YYEEEE. This CDR3 comprises 14 residues. V shed 4 bases, J shed 2 bases, and the junction held 2 bases outside the gene matches. CDR3 sequence (DNA): TGTGCCAGCAGCCCGACAGGGGCCTACAATGAGCAGTTCTTC. Its translation is CASSPTGAYNEQFF.

The chain links TRBV11-3 to TRBJ2-2; weak D call: TRBD2 (7 bases). Germline values: CDR1 SGHNT, CDR2 YENEEA. The CDR3 totals 15 residues. The ends were cut back, 1 base at V and 8 bases at J, with 14 bases in the middle. This chain's CDR3 is CASSLVAGASGELFF. For the CDR3, the DNA is TGTGCCAGCAGCTTAGTGGCGGGGGCCTCTGGGGAGCTGTTTTTT.

The chain has TRBV2 and TRBJ1-6; D may be TRBD1 (5 bases). Germline-derived CDR1 and CDR2 are SNHLY and FYNNEI. The V end lost 4 bases, the J end lost 10 bases, and 14 bases lay between the germline ends. This CDR3 contains 14 residues. The CDR3 bases are TGTGCCAGCAGTGGGGGGGAAGTCGGCTCACCCCTCCACTTT. Translation gives CASSGGEVGSPLHF.

The J gene is TRBJ1-5, the V gene TRBV4-1; TRBD1 agrees at 7 bases. The V segment lost 4 bases and the J segment 9 bases; nucleotides outside the gene matches: 6. The V gene's germline CDR1 is MGHRA and CDR2 YSYEKL. There are 13 residues in the CDR3. The chain's CDR3 is CASSPGGTRPQHF. In DNA, the CDR3 is TGCGCCAGCAGCCCAGGGGGGACCCGGCCCCAGCATTTT.

V usage is TRBV2 and J usage is TRBJ2-7; TRBD2 is a possible D gene (6 bases). Germline lookup yields CDR1 SNHLY and CDR2 FYNNEI. Deletions cut 3 bases from V and 1 base from J, with 13 bases between. The CDR3 is made up of 15 amino acids. The CDR3 DNA sequence: TGTGCCAGCAGTGAGTGGACTGCGGGATCCTACGAGCAGTACTTC. Its protein is CASSEWTAGSYEQYF.

V is TRBV3-1 (or the pseudogene TRBV3-2) and J is TRBJ2-5, with a weak D call TRBD1 (5 bases). With 0 bases removed from V and 4 bases from J, the gap between germline ends came to 9 bases. Germline V CDR1 and CDR2: LGHDT, YNNKEL (reference sequence). The CDR3 extends over 14 amino acids. The CDR3 region has the DNA TGTGCCAGCAGCCAAGAGCAGGGTAGAGAGACCCAGTACTTC. It codes for CASSQEQGRETQYF.

This sequence joins TRBV9 and TRBJ1-2, with D possibly matching TRBD1 (5 bases). The CDR3 runs 10 residues. CDR1 and CDR2 (germline): SGDLS, YYNGEE. V lost 10 bases and J 4 bases, leaving 8 bases between the germline ends. The CDR3 protein is CAPGPYGYTF. CDR3 in DNA: TGTGCCCCAGGGCCCTATGGCTACACCTTC. The full variable domain, its missing parts supplied by reference TRBV9 and TRBJ1-2, is DSGVTQTPKHLITATGQRVTLRCSPRSGDLSVYWYQQSLDQGLQFLIQYYNGEERAKGNILERFSAQQFPDLHSELNLSSLELGDSALYFCAPGPYGYTFGSGTRLTVV.

The genes are TRBV5-4 and TRBJ2-7; D is possibly TRBD1 (5 bases). Germline V gene data show CDR1 as SGHNT and CDR2 as YYREEE (reference sequence). This CDR3 is built from 15 residues. With 4 bases removed from V and 0 bases from J, the gap between germline ends came to 14 bases. The CDR3 loop reads CASSPGGARSYEQYF. The DNA of the CDR3 is TGTGCCAGCAGCCCTGGTGGGGCACGCTCCTACGAGCAGTACTTC. Based on the CDR3 plus reference TRBV5-4 and TRBJ2-7, the full variable domain is ETGVTQSPTHLIKTRGQQVTLRCSSQSGHNTVSWYQQALGQGPQFIFQYYREEENGRGNFPPRFSGLQFPNYSSELNVNALELDDSALYLCASSPGGARSYEQYFGPGTRLTVT.

A word on this clone: An end of the junction differs from the germline gene, which may be a read error. The V and J genes are TRBV30 and TRBJ2-3; 11 nucleotides align to TRBD2. Looked up from germline, CDR1 is GTSNPN and CDR2 is SVGIG (reference sequence). The CDR3 length is 13 residues. The CDR3 nucleotides are TGTGCCTGGAGTGTACGACCGACTAGCGGGAAGAATTTT. Translated, it gives CAWSVRPTSGKNF.